This T cell receptor beta chain was identified in a study of shared clonotypes between healthy human individuals. Study-level background: There were three CD4 naive, three CD4 memory, two CD8 naive and one CD8 memory plates per donor. Study-wide points: Naive CD4 clonotypes were shared across a handful of donors at 4.5% to 6.5%.

This CDR3 has 14 amino acids. Looked up from germline, CDR1 is SGDLS and CDR2 is YYNGEE. V lost 2 bases and J lost 1, with 9 bases in between. This table comes from immunoSEQ multiplex PCR, and its TCRdb copy is limited to in-frame clones, with some not included. The sample records 2.5 million or so clones, approximately 92% being singletons. This clone came up a few times. Its antigen is still unknown. The sequenced sample was naive CD4+ T cells sorted from blood. Documented subset: CD45RA+ positively selected. This sequence originates from a man aged 18 to 35 in good health. V usage is TRBV9 and J usage is TRBJ1-1; possibly TRBD1 for D (6 bases). The CDR3 region is CASSVRQANTEAFF. The DNA of the CDR3 is TGTGCCAGCAGCGTTCGACAGGCGAACACTGAAGCTTTCTTT.